These 24 T cell receptor beta chains came from one sample sequenced in a study of regulatory T cells in long-lasting Graves disease. Time point of the sample: persistent/refractory GD, antithyroid drugs over 5 years with positive TRAb. Following extraction of RNA from PBMCs, that RNA was used to make the TCR library. Arm-PCR of CDR3 regions and iRepertoire HTBI primers were the basis on which TCR beta libraries were built. TCRdb recomputed calls from the multiplex PCR reads with MiXCR, one row per CDR3 protein. The sample lists about 340,000 distinct CDR3 sequences, roughly a fifth occurring once. The sample was peripheral blood mononuclear cells (PBMCs), taken when the disease was refractory, from a patient treated with antithyroid drugs. All receptors come from a female donor with Graves disease.

The chain uses TRBV6-1 and TRBJ2-3; either TRBD1 or TRBD2 may supply D (5 bases each). CDR1 is MNHNS and CDR2 is SASEGT in the germline V gene. V lost 6 bases and J lost 0, with 16 bases in between. The CDR3 contains 16 residues. The CDR3 DNA sequence: TGTGCCAGCAGGGCCCTGAGGGGCCGGAGCACAGATACGCAGTATTTT. Translating it yields CASRALRGRSTDTQYF.

V gene TRBV10-3 combines with J gene TRBJ1-2; D is perhaps TRBD1 (5 bases). Per the germline V gene, CDR1 is ENHRY and CDR2 is SYGVKD. The V end was cut by 7 bases, the J end by 6 bases, with 15 bases between. The CDR3 length is 13 residues. CDR3 DNA sequence: TGTGCCATCAAAGGGGCGCCGGACGATGGCTACACCTTC. This encodes CAIKGAPDDGYTF.

The chain is built from TRBV7-9 and TRBJ2-5; perhaps D is TRBD1 or TRBD2 (6 bases each). The CDR3 sequence is 16 residues long. Germline V CDR1 and CDR2: SEHNR, FQNEAQ (reference sequence). V lost 5 bases and J 9 bases, leaving 25 bases between the germline ends. CDR3 DNA: TGTGCCAGCAGCCCCCGCGGAGGGACAACCTTGGAGGCCCAGTACTTC. It yields the protein CASSPRGGTTLEAQYF.

This clonotype was recorded at least ten times. The rearrangement links TRBV28 to TRBJ1-2; D perhaps matches TRBD1 (5 bases). V was shortened by 6 bases and J by 6 bases, with 23 bases between the two germline ends. There are 16 residues in the CDR3. Germline V gene lookup returns CDR1 MDHEN and CDR2 SYDVKM. In DNA form, the CDR3 reads TGTGCCAGCAGACCATACCTGGGGCAGGGTCTGGATGGCTACACCTTC. Amino acid sequence: CASRPYLGQGLDGYTF.

This clonotype was observed many times. The V and J genes are TRBV5-1 and TRBJ2-7; D unresolved. V lost 1 base to trimming and J lost 7 bases, with 9 bases between them. Germline CDR1 is SGHRS and CDR2 is YFSETQ. CDR3 length equals 12 residues. The DNA of the CDR3 is TGCGCCAGCAGCTTGACGAGTAGGGAGCAGTACTTC. The encoded protein is CASSLTSREQYF.

The rearrangement links TRBV5-1 to TRBJ2-6; D is unresolved. In germline, CDR1 is SGHRS, CDR2 YFSETQ. Trimming stripped 6 bases from V and 2 bases from J, with 12 bases between. This CDR3 contains 15 residues. The CDR3 nucleotides read TGCGCCAGCACCCCGATGGGTGCTGGGGCCAACGTCCTGACTTTC. Translating it yields CASTPMGAGANVLTF.

The sample holds a few counts of this clonotype. The rearrangement joins TRBV6-1 to TRBJ2-2, with a weak D call TRBD2 (5 bases). The CDR3 is 15 residues long. Germline V gene data show CDR1 as MNHNS and CDR2 as SASEGT. Trimming removed 6 bases from V and 4 bases from J, with 15 bases in between. The CDR3 protein is CASRDELGVTGELFF. The CDR3 DNA is TGTGCCAGCAGGGATGAACTGGGAGTCACCGGGGAGCTGTTTTTT.

Details on this clonotype: A much larger clone lies a single base off, so this may be a read error. Because it lacks the conserved phenylalanine or tryptophan at the end, this CDR3 is likely a read error. The DNA for the CDR3 is TGTGCCAGCAGTTTCTCCAGGGGGGGCTATGGCTACACCTCC. It encodes CASSFSRGGYGYTS. V gene TRBV12-3 or TRBV12-4 combines with J gene TRBJ1-2, with 7 bases aligning to TRBD1. V lost 3 bases, J lost 4 bases, and 5 bases stayed unmatched. The CDR3 contains 14 residues.

In DNA, the CDR3 is TGTGCCACCAGTTTTGGGCGGACTGAAGCTTTCTTT. Translation gives CATSFGRTEAFF. The chain links TRBV24-1 to TRBJ1-1; D gene unclear. With 6 bases removed from V and 5 bases from J, the gap between germline ends came to 9 bases. Germline V gives CDR1 KGHDR, CDR2 SFDVKD. This CDR3 region has 12 residues.

Ten or more counts support this clonotype. The chain employs TRBV9 and TRBJ2-4, with a tentative D call TRBD1 (6 bases). The CDR3 consists of 15 residues. Trimming removed 2 bases at V and 9 bases at J, with 18 bases between. Germline V lookup: CDR1 SGDLS, CDR2 YYNGEE. CDR3 sequence: CASSVSAGVSSIQYF. The CDR3 DNA follows: TGTGCCAGCAGCGTTTCGGCAGGGGTCAGTTCCATTCAGTACTTC.

In this sample, this clonotype turned up a few times. This chain connects TRBV6-5 to TRBJ2-7; weak D call: TRBD1 (6 bases). The CDR3 runs to 14 residues. Between the trimmed V and J ends, which lost 6 bases and 2 bases, there was a span of 14 bases. Germline lookup yields CDR1 MNHEY and CDR2 SVGAGI. The CDR3 protein is CASRYRDKPYEQYF. Here the CDR3 DNA reads TGTGCCAGCAGGTACAGGGATAAACCCTACGAGCAGTACTTC.

The rearrangement joins TRBV12-3 or TRBV12-4 to TRBJ2-7; the D is unclear. V was trimmed by 1 base and J by 7 bases, leaving 17 bases between them. The CDR3 contains 15 residues. Here the CDR3 reads CASSLEQIRPGEQYF. The CDR3 DNA reads as TGTGCCAGCAGTTTAGAACAGATCCGACCTGGGGAGCAGTACTTC.

The table lists this clonotype with many counts. This chain connects TRBV2 to TRBJ2-4, with TRBD2 matching 10 bases. CDR3 length: 19 amino acids. Germline V CDR1 and CDR2: SNHLY, FYNNEI. Trimming took 4 bases from V and 2 from J; bases not matched to a gene: 14. The CDR3 protein is CASSGPKKRGGPSKNIQYF. DNA for the CDR3: TGTGCCAGCAGTGGTCCGAAAAAGCGGGGGGGCCCGTCCAAAAACATTCAGTACTTC. Drawing the rest from reference TRBV2 and TRBJ2-4, the complete variable domain is EPEVTQTPSHQVTQMGQEVILRCVPISNHLYFYWYRQILGQKVEFLVSFYNNEISEKSEIFDDQFSVERPDGSNFTLKIRSTKLEDSAMYFCASSGPKKRGGPSKNIQYFGAGTRLSVL.

The genes are TRBV7-9 and TRBJ2-5, with D possibly matching TRBD2 (6 bases). The CDR3 has 16 residues. The V end was cut by 0 bases, the J end by 2 bases, with 13 bases between. The germline CDR1 and CDR2 sequences are SEHNR and FQNEAQ (reference sequence). In DNA, the CDR3 is TGTGCCAGCAGCTTAGCCTGGCGGGGTGAGCAAGAGACCCAGTACTTC. It encodes CASSLAWRGEQETQYF.

The CDR3 sequence is CASSSGQGRANYGYTF. For the CDR3, the DNA is TGTGCCAGCAGCTCGGGACAGGGGAGAGCTAACTATGGCTACACCTTC. The J gene is TRBJ1-2, the V gene TRBV7-9, with TRBD1 matching 10 bases. Germline trimming cut 4 bases from V and 0 bases from J; bases unmatched to any gene: 5. CDR3 size: 16 residues. Germline CDR1 reads SEHNR; CDR2 reads FQNEAQ (reference sequence).

The rearrangement joins TRBV10-3 to TRBJ2-7; D may correspond to TRBD1 or TRBD2 (5 bases each). The CDR3 consists of 13 residues. The germline V and J ends were trimmed by 9 bases and 3 bases, with 15 bases remaining between them. In germline, CDR1 is ENHRY, CDR2 SYGVKD. The CDR3, as DNA: TGTGCCATGGCCTGGGGAGACAGCTACGAGCAGTACTTC. Amino acids: CAMAWGDSYEQYF.

DNA of the CDR3: TGTGCCAGCACCACGTTGGGCGTGTCACCCCTCCACTTT. Residues: CASTTLGVSPLHF. The chain recombines TRBV7-9 with TRBJ1-6; D gene ambiguous. Trimming removed 7 bases at V and 10 bases at J, with 14 bases between. The CDR3 is 13 amino acids. Per the germline V gene, CDR1 is SEHNR and CDR2 is FQNEAQ (reference sequence). Full variable domain (remainder filled in from reference TRBV7-9 and TRBJ1-6): DTGVSQNPRHKITKRGQNVTFRCDPISEHNRLYWYRQTLGQGPEFLTYFQNEAQLEKSRLLSDRFSAERPKGSFSTLEIQRTEQGDSAMYLCASTTLGVSPLHFGNGTRLTVT.

This clonotype has only a few counts. The chain combines TRBV19 with TRBJ2-5; no reliable D call. Deletions cut 6 bases from V and 2 bases from J, with 10 bases between. The CDR3 covers 13 residues. Germline V gene sequence: CDR1 LNHDA, CDR2 SQIVND (reference sequence). The CDR3 reads CASRGRFQETQYF. DNA of the CDR3: TGTGCCAGTAGAGGCAGGTTTCAAGAGACCCAGTACTTC.

The count of this clonotype is one. The junction departs from the called germline gene at one end, perhaps through a read error. The DNA for the CDR3 is TGTGCCAGCAGCTTCTCGGGGCAATTGATCCCTGAAGCTCTCTTT. The encoded protein is CASSFSGQLIPEALF. This chain uses TRBV7-9 with TRBJ1-1, with D maybe TRBD1 (5 bases). The CDR3 length is 15 residues. CDR1 and CDR2 from the germline V gene are SEHNR and FQNEAQ (reference sequence). Together with reference TRBV7-9 and TRBJ1-1, the CDR3 gives the full variable domain: DTGVSQNPRHKITKRGQNVTFRCDPISEHNRLYWYRQTLGQGPEFLTYFQNEAQLEKSRLLSDRFSAERPKGSFSTLEIQRTEQGDSAMYLCASSFSGQLIPEALFGQGTRLTVV.

There are many counts of this clonotype. The chain is built from TRBV3-1 and TRBJ1-6; possibly TRBD1 for D (5 bases). Trimming removed 1 base from V and 7 bases from J, with 11 bases in between. CDR1 LGHDT and CDR2 YNNKEL come from the germline V gene (reference sequence). The CDR3 extends over 15 amino acids. The CDR3 loop reads CASSQVDRGNSPLHF. Here the CDR3 DNA reads TGTGCCAGCAGCCAAGTTGACAGAGGGAATTCACCCCTCCACTTT.

The chain carries TRBV10-3 and TRBJ2-1; D is possibly TRBD1 (6 bases). The germline V and J ends were trimmed by 0 bases and 2 bases, with 11 bases remaining between them. Germline V CDR1 and CDR2: ENHRY, SYGVKD. The CDR3 runs 16 residues. CDR3 DNA: TGTGCCATCAGTGAGTCGAAGGGGACACCCTACAATGAGCAGTTCTTC. It specifies CAISESKGTPYNEQFF.

Points on this clonotype: A read error is likely, as this CDR3 ends without the conserved phenylalanine or tryptophan. The CDR3 here is CAITTGTGASEQYL. CDR3 bases: TGTGCCATCACCACCGGGACAGGGGCGAGCGAGCAGTACCTC. The rearrangement uses TRBV10-3 and TRBJ2-7; 10 bases agree with TRBD1. J gave up 6 bases and V 7 bases, and 9 bases lay outside the gene matches. The germline V gene encodes CDR1 ENHRY and CDR2 SYGVKD. CDR3 size: 14 residues.

This clonotype was observed a few times. The chain recombines TRBV4-1 with TRBJ1-1; 12 bases match TRBD1. Germline-derived CDR1 and CDR2 are MGHRA and YSYEKL. V gave up 4 bases and J gave up 5 bases; unmatched junction bases: 14. CDR3 size: 18 residues. The CDR3 reads CASSRLFGDRGLGTEAFF. The CDR3 bases are TGCGCCAGCAGCCGCCTATTCGGGGACAGGGGGCTGGGTACTGAAGCTTTCTTT.

This clonotype has a count of ten or more. The rearrangement links TRBV11-2 to TRBJ1-5, with D maybe TRBD1 (5 bases). The CDR3 length is 15 residues. The V end was cut by 1 base, the J end by 6 bases, with 13 bases between. The germline V gene encodes CDR1 SGHAT and CDR2 FQNNGV. The CDR3 sequence: CASSLGSRESQPQHF. Here the CDR3 DNA reads TGTGCCAGCAGCTTAGGGTCCAGGGAAAGTCAGCCCCAGCATTTT.